Listed below are T cell receptor beta chains from one sample, sequenced in a study of blood T cell repertoires in COVID-19. The data were produced by immunoSEQ multiplex PCR, yet TCRdb's version contains in-frame clones alone and is incomplete. The sample consists of some 150,000 clones, about 86% of them appearing once. Material for sequencing was peripheral blood. Every receptor here comes from a woman between 55 and 75 years old with acute or convalescent COVID-19. CDR3s include the opening cysteine and the closing phenylalanine or tryptophan. A D gene is named only where the DNA matches it firmly. Clone size appears in some rows only: once, few, many, or a class for an expanded clone.

TRBV10-1,TRBJ2-3,TRBD1,.,TGCGCCAGCAGTGAGGGACAGGGGTCAGATACGCAGTATTTT,CASSEGQGSDTQYF
TRBV4-1,TRBJ1-1,.,.,TGCGCCAGCAGCCAAGAATTTGCAGGGGAAGGCACTGAAGCTTTCTTT,CASSQEFAGEGTEAFF
TRBV14,TRBJ1-4,TRBD1,once,TGTGCCAGCAGCCAAGATCAGGGGGGCTTGGGCGAAAAACTGTTTTTT,CASSQDQGGLGEKLFF
TRBV10-3,TRBJ1-6,.,.,TGTGCCATCAAAGCGAACAGGGAAAATTCACCCCTCCACTTT,CAIKANRENSPLHF
TRBV5-1,TRBJ1-4,.,.,TGCGCCAGCAGCTTGGCCACAGGGTCTAGTGAAAAACTGTTTTTT,CASSLATGSSEKLFF
TRBV9,TRBJ1-1,.,.,TGTGCCAGCAGCGTAGATGGAGGGGCTGATGAAGCTTTCTTT,CASSVDGGADEAFF
TRBV6-4,TRBJ1-2,TRBD1,.,TGTGCCAGCAGTGACTCGGGCAGGGGGCCCGTCTATGGCTACACCTTC,CASSDSGRGPVYGYTF
TRBV28,TRBJ2-3,TRBD2,.,TGTGCCAGCAGTTCCACCTTGGGACTAGCGGGCGTTACTCCAGATACGCAGTATTTT,CASSSTLGLAGVTPDTQYF
TRBV9,TRBJ1-4,TRBD1,.,TGTGCCAGCAGCGCGGACAGGGGAGTGAATGAAAAACTGTTTTTT,CASSADRGVNEKLFF
TRBV27,TRBJ1-1,.,once,TGTGCCAGCAGTTTATATCTGGGGAGAAGGACTGAAGCTTTCTTT,CASSLYLGRRTEAFF
TRBV9,TRBJ2-1,.,few,TGTGCCAGCAGCGTAGACGTGGGGGCAGGGGAGCAGTTCTTC,CASSVDVGAGEQFF
TRBV9,TRBJ2-5,.,.,TGTGCCAGCAGCGTAGCGGCGGTCCAAGAGACCCAGTACTTC,CASSVAAVQETQYF
TRBV9,TRBJ1-2,TRBD1,.,TGTGCCAGCAGCTCCCTCGGGACAGGGGAGAAATTATATGGCTACACCTTC,CASSSLGTGEKLYGYTF
TRBV6-1,TRBJ1-4,.,.,TGTGCCAGCAGTGATCGGAGGGAAAAACTGTTTTTT,CASSDRREKLFF
TRBV5-1,TRBJ1-2,TRBD1,.,TGCGCCAGCAGCTTGGCCCAGACAGGGGGATATGGCTACACCTTC,CASSLAQTGGYGYTF
TRBV27,TRBJ2-7,.,.,TGTGCCAGCAAAGGGGTCTACGAGCAGTACTTC,CASKGVYEQYF
TRBV11-3,TRBJ2-1,TRBD2,.,TGTGCCAGCAGCAGATCAAAACGAGGGACTAGCGGGGACATCAATGAGCAGTTCTTC,CASSRSKRGTSGDINEQFF
TRBV12-5,TRBJ2-1,.,once,TGTGCTAGTGGTTCGGCAGGTAGTGAGCAGTTCTTC,CASGSAGSEQFF
TRBV10-3,TRBJ2-7,.,.,TGTGCCATCAGTGAATCTACTAGGCAGCAGTACTTC,CAISESTRQQYF
TRBV6-2/TRBV6-3,TRBJ2-1,.,.,TGTGCCAGCAGTCCGTTTTCAGGTGTCTGGCGCAATGAGCAGTTCTTC,CASSPFSGVWRNEQFF
TRBV7-9,TRBJ1-2,.,.,TGTGCCAGCAGCTTACAGGGTGGTTATGGCTACACCTTC,CASSLQGGYGYTF
TRBV11-3,TRBJ2-7,TRBD1,.,TGTGCCAGCAGCTCCGCGGACAGGGCCATGTACGAGCAGTACTTC,CASSSADRAMYEQYF
TRBV5-4,TRBJ2-7,.,.,TGTGCCAGCAGCCCGGGACACCTGGTCCCCTACGAGCAGTACTTC,CASSPGHLVPYEQYF
TRBV19,TRBJ2-3,TRBD2,.,TGTGCCAGTAGCACGAGGACTAGCGGGTACACAGATACGCAGTATTTT,CASSTRTSGYTDTQYF
TRBV7-9,TRBJ2-7,TRBD1,.,TGTGCCAGCAGCTTGGGACAGAGGAGATCCTACGAGCAGTACTTC,CASSLGQRRSYEQYF
TRBV25-1,TRBJ2-7,.,.,TGTGCCAGCAGGAGGTTCTACGAGCAGTACTTC,CASRRFYEQYF
TRBV20-1,TRBJ1-1,.,.,TGCAGTGCCGCTCCCAGGTCTGAAGCTTTCTTT,CSAAPRSEAFF
TRBV5-1,TRBJ1-5,.,once,TGCGCCAGCAGCATCTACTCATCTCCTCAGCCCCAGCATTTT,CASSIYSSPQPQHF
TRBV27,TRBJ1-2,TRBD1,.,TGTGCCAGCAGCCTACAGGGGGCCGGTGGCTACACCTTC,CASSLQGAGGYTF
TRBV9,TRBJ2-1,.,.,TGTGCCAGCAGCGTAGACCCGCAGCCCCGAGGGGCGGGGGAGCAGTTCTTC,CASSVDPQPRGAGEQFF
TRBV28,TRBJ1-2,.,once,TGTGCCAGCAGCTCTCCGGGACAATATGGCTACACCTTC,CASSSPGQYGYTF
TRBV5-1,TRBJ2-2,.,.,TGCGCCAGCAGCGCAGGCATAATAGCGGCGAACACCGGGGAGCTGTTTTTT,CASSAGIIAANTGELFF
TRBV28,TRBJ1-3,.,.,TGTGCCAGCAGCTCACCCCCCCTCACCCGGAGCTCTGGAAACACCATATATTTT,CASSSPPLTRSSGNTIYF
TRBV4-1,TRBJ1-1,.,few,TGCGCCAGCAGGGGGAGGACGGTGAACACTGAAGCTTTCTTT,CASRGRTVNTEAFF
TRBV4-1,TRBJ2-3,TRBD1,.,TGCGCCAGCAGCCATGGACCGGGACAGGGTTTCGCAGATACGCAGTATTTT,CASSHGPGQGFADTQYF
TRBV5-8,TRBJ2-7,.,.,TGTGCCAGCAGCTTGGGAGTGCAGGCAGCCTACGAGCAGTACTTC,CASSLGVQAAYEQYF
TRBV3-1/TRBV3-2,TRBJ1-5,TRBD1,.,TGTGCCAGCAGCCAAGGGACAGGGGGCGTTCAGCCCCAGCATTTT,CASSQGTGGVQPQHF
TRBV10-1,TRBJ2-1,.,once,TGCGCCAGCAGTGAGTCGAGGTTTTCCTACAATGAGCAGTTCTTC,CASSESRFSYNEQFF
TRBV5-1,TRBJ2-3,.,.,TGCGCCAGCAGCCACGGGACAACTCGCACAGATACGCAGTATTTT,CASSHGTTRTDTQYF
TRBV27,TRBJ2-3,TRBD1,.,TGTGCCAGCAGGGGACAGGGTAGCACAGATACGCAGTATTTT,CASRGQGSTDTQYF
TRBV4-1,TRBJ1-1,.,.,TGCGCCAGCAGCCAAGATGGAGGCCCGAACACTGAAGCTTTCTTT,CASSQDGGPNTEAFF
TRBV19,TRBJ2-5,TRBD2,.,TGTGCCAGTAGTATCGGGGGGGCTGATCAAGAGACCCAGTACTTC,CASSIGGADQETQYF
TRBV7-2,TRBJ1-1,.,.,TGTGCCAGCAGCCGTTCTCAGATGAACACTGAAGCTTTCTTT,CASSRSQMNTEAFF
TRBV7-2,TRBJ1-2,.,.,TGTGCCAGCAGCCGCCGGACAGCGGACTATGGCTACACCTTC,CASSRRTADYGYTF
TRBV30,TRBJ1-2,TRBD1,.,TGTGCCTGGACCCTGGACAGGGGAACCTATGGCTACACCTTC,CAWTLDRGTYGYTF
TRBV11-2,TRBJ2-7,TRBD1,.,TGTGCCAGCAGCTTAAATGTTGAGACAGGGTTTTACGAGCAGTACTTC,CASSLNVETGFYEQYF
TRBV6-1,TRBJ2-7,TRBD1,.,TGTGCCAGCAGAGAACTCCCGGGACAGGGGCGAGCCCCCTACGAGCAGTACTTC,CASRELPGQGRAPYEQYF
TRBV19,TRBJ1-1,TRBD1,.,TGTGCCAGTAAAGGGACAGGGGGAAGGACTGAAGCTTTCTTT,CASKGTGGRTEAFF
TRBV6-2/TRBV6-3,TRBJ1-5,TRBD1,.,TGTGCCAGCAGTTACTCGAGTACCGGGACAGGGGGCCCTAATCAGCCCCAGCATTTT,CASSYSSTGTGGPNQPQHF